The 17 T cell receptor beta chains listed next were all sequenced from one sample in a study of blood T cell repertoires in COVID-19. Measured with immunoSEQ multiplex PCR; TCRdb has only the in-frame clones, and not every one. The table lists approximately 310,000 clones, about nine tenths of them singletons, with 4% to 6% in the top ten. The material sequenced was PBMCs or T cells enriched from blood (not recorded which). Receptor source: a man aged 55-75 years who had recovered from COVID-19.

This clone was found a few times. The same CDR3 can be traced to other DNA sequences in this sample. The chain couples TRBV5-4 to TRBJ1-2, with a tentative D call TRBD1 (6 bases). The germline V gene has CDR1 SGHNT and CDR2 YYREEE (reference sequence). Trimming removed 0 bases from V and 3 bases from J, with 6 bases in between. The CDR3 extends over 13 amino acids. The CDR3 DNA sequence: TGTGCCAGCAGCTTGGACAGGGACTATGGCTACACCTTC. Translated, it gives CASSLDRDYGYTF. The whole variable domain, filled in from reference TRBV5-4 and TRBJ1-2, reads ETGVTQSPTHLIKTRGQQVTLRCSSQSGHNTVSWYQQALGQGPQFIFQYYREEENGRGNFPPRFSGLQFPNYSSELNVNALELDDSALYLCASSLDRDYGYTFGSGTRLTVV.

The genes are TRBV29-1 and TRBJ2-2; 7 bases fit TRBD1. V lost 4 bases, J lost 1 base, and 3 bases stayed unmatched. The CDR3 is 14 amino acids. CDR1 and CDR2 (germline): SQVTM, ANQGSEA. This chain's CDR3 is CSVGRTGNTGELFF. For the CDR3, the DNA is TGCAGCGTTGGAAGGACAGGGAACACCGGGGAGCTGTTTTTT.

This chain uses TRBV7-2 with TRBJ2-7; 11 nucleotides line up with TRBD2. V lost 5 bases and J lost 5; bases outside the gene matches: 5. CDR1 is SGHTA, CDR2 FQGNSA, per germline. This CDR3 comprises 14 residues. CDR3 nucleotides: TGTGCCAGCAGCCCCCGACTAGCGGGAAACGAGCAGTACTTC. This encodes CASSPRLAGNEQYF.

The chain uses TRBV19 and TRBJ2-7, with TRBD1 matching 7 bases. Germline CDR1 and CDR2: LNHDA and SQIVND (reference sequence). V was clipped by 0 bases and J by 4 bases; unmatched bases: 9. The CDR3 is made up of 16 amino acids. The CDR3 here is CASSIDGQDKEYEQYF. The CDR3 coding sequence is TGTGCCAGTAGTATAGACGGACAGGATAAGGAGTACGAGCAGTACTTC.

As for this clone: Other DNA sequences of this sample code for an identical CDR3. The chain employs TRBV11-3 and TRBJ2-2; no clear D gene. Germline V gene lookup returns CDR1 SGHNT and CDR2 YENEEA. V was shortened by 2 bases and J by 8 bases, with 6 bases between the two germline ends. This CDR3 is built from 12 residues. The CDR3 sequence: CASSLSRGELFF. CDR3 sequence (DNA): TGTGCCAGCAGCTTATCCAGGGGGGAGCTGTTTTTT.

With respect to this clone: The sample carries other DNA sequences with the same CDR3. V usage is TRBV25-1 and J usage is TRBJ2-5, with a possible D match to TRBD1 (6 bases). CDR1 is MGHDK and CDR2 is SYGVNS in the germline V gene. The CDR3 length is 14 residues. Trimming pared 2 bases from V and 2 bases from J, leaving 9 bases between. In DNA form, the CDR3 reads TGTGCCAGCAGTGAAAACAGGGATCAAGAGACCCAGTACTTC. Residues: CASSENRDQETQYF.

The rearrangement links TRBV9 to TRBJ2-7; 13 bases map to TRBD2. Germline CDR1 reads SGDLS; CDR2 reads YYNGEE. This CDR3 region has 15 residues. Trimming took 0 bases from V and 3 from J; bases not matched to a gene: 0. The CDR3 spells CASSVGTSGSYEQYF. CDR3 coding DNA: TGTGCCAGCAGCGTAGGGACTAGCGGGAGCTACGAGCAGTACTTC.

V usage is TRBV6-2 or TRBV6-3 and J usage is TRBJ2-7; TRBD2 aligns across 7 bases. CDR1 and CDR2 (germline): MNHEY, SVGEGT. V gave up 2 bases and J gave up 5 bases; unmatched junction bases: 3. CDR3 length: 13 residues. CDR3 amino acids: CASSYPGRDEQYF. CDR3 in DNA: TGTGCCAGCAGTTACCCTGGGAGGGACGAGCAGTACTTC.

The genes are TRBV10-3 and TRBJ1-3, with TRBD1 as a possible D gene (5 bases). V lost 8 bases to trimming and J lost 7 bases, with 15 bases between them. The CDR3 loop spans 13 amino acids. Germline loops: CDR1 ENHRY, CDR2 SYGVKD. The CDR3 coding sequence is TGTGCCATCCGGGGGGAGTGGCGGAACACCATATATTTT. This sequence encodes CAIRGEWRNTIYF.

The chain uses TRBV5-4 and TRBJ2-6; 7 bases align to TRBD1. This CDR3 has 19 residues. CDR1 is SGHNT and CDR2 is YYREEE in the germline V gene (reference sequence). J was trimmed by 0 bases and V by 5 bases; bases with no gene match: 14. The CDR3 spells CASSPDRAGGSSGANVLTF. The CDR3 nucleotides read TGTGCCAGCAGTCCTGATCGGGCAGGGGGATCCTCTGGGGCCAACGTCCTGACTTTC. Based on the CDR3 plus reference TRBV5-4 and TRBJ2-6, the full variable domain is ETGVTQSPTHLIKTRGQQVTLRCSSQSGHNTVSWYQQALGQGPQFIFQYYREEENGRGNFPPRFSGLQFPNYSSELNVNALELDDSALYLCASSPDRAGGSSGANVLTFGAGSRLTVL.

The chain employs TRBV27 and TRBJ2-5; 8 bases line up with TRBD2. V lost 5 bases and J lost 4; bases outside the gene matches: 9. This CDR3 region has 15 residues. Germline lookup yields CDR1 MNHEY and CDR2 SMNVEV (reference sequence). The CDR3 DNA reads TGTGCCAGCAGTCCAGCAGCGGGAGTTAGAGAGACCCAGTACTTC. Its translation is CASSPAAGVRETQYF.

The chain joins TRBV18 to TRBJ2-1, with 10 bases identical to TRBD2. Losses at the gene ends were 1 base for V and 8 bases for J; bases not matched to a gene: 8. The CDR3 is 16 residues long. Germline V gene sequence: CDR1 KGHSH, CDR2 LQKENI. DNA of the CDR3: TGTGCCAGCTCACCACTAGCGGGAGGAAATAGCGATGAGCAGTTCTTC. Amino acids: CASSPLAGGNSDEQFF.

CDR3 region: CASSSPTSGIQWEQFF. The DNA of the CDR3 is TGTGCCAGCAGCTCCCCGACTAGCGGGATTCAATGGGAGCAGTTCTTC. The chain is built from TRBV7-3 and TRBJ2-1; 11 nucleotides agree with TRBD2. Germline V lookup: CDR1 SGHTA, CDR2 FQGTGA. J gave up 10 bases and V 4 bases, and 12 bases lay outside the gene matches. This CDR3 is built from 16 residues.

Remarks on this clone: The same CDR3 arises from other DNA sequences in this sample as well. The rearrangement uses TRBV7-3 and TRBJ1-3, with TRBD1 matching 8 bases. This CDR3 is 15 amino acids long. Per germline, CDR1 SGHTA and CDR2 FQGTGA. V lost 6 bases to trimming and J lost 0 bases; unmatched junction nucleotides: 4. The CDR3 DNA reads TGTGCCAGCAGTTTAGGGACAGGCTCTGGAAACACCATATATTTT. Translation: CASSLGTGSGNTIYF. Full variable domain (missing parts from reference TRBV7-3 and TRBJ1-3): GAGVSQTPSNKVTEKGKYVELRCDPISGHTALYWYRQSLGQGPEFLIYFQGTGAADDSGLPNDRFFAVRPEGSVSTLKIQRTERGDSAVYLCASSLGTGSGNTIYFGEGSWLTVV.

The chain carries TRBV28 and TRBJ1-2; the match to TRBD1 covers 8 bases. CDR1 and CDR2 (germline): MDHEN, SYDVKM. The CDR3 is 14 residues long. V lost 3 bases and J lost 6; bases outside the gene matches: 6. CDR3 sequence: CASSFPDRGDGYTF. The CDR3 DNA follows: TGTGCCAGCAGTTTCCCCGACAGGGGTGATGGCTACACCTTC.

This chain connects TRBV10-3 to TRBJ2-3; the match to TRBD2 covers 9 bases. Germline lookup yields CDR1 ENHRY and CDR2 SYGVKD. V lost 4 bases, J lost 4 bases, and 6 bases stayed unmatched. CDR3 length: 15 amino acids. This chain's CDR3 is CAISVSGRGADTQYF. CDR3 DNA: TGTGCCATCAGTGTTAGCGGGAGAGGGGCAGATACGCAGTATTTT.

V gene TRBV5-1 combines with J gene TRBJ1-4; D is uncertain. Germline values: CDR1 SGHRS, CDR2 YFSETQ. Trimming stripped 2 bases from V and 5 bases from J, with 10 bases between. The CDR3 extends over 14 amino acids. The CDR3 DNA follows: TGCGCCAGCAGCTTAAATTGGGCCAATGAAAAACTGTTTTTT. The encoded protein is CASSLNWANEKLFF.